One and the same sample provided the 5 T cell receptor beta chains below, sequenced in a study of blood T cells in healthy people across ages. Using a J-beta primer mix together with a sample-barcoded 5' primer, a second PCR was run for about 7 to 12 cycles. TCRdb analysed the 5' RACE reads with MiXCR anew, one entry per CDR3 protein. The table includes some 640,000 distinct CDR3 sequences, 49% detected once. The sequencing sample was made of blood. These receptors were collected from a woman aged 55-70 years in good health.

The rearrangement links TRBV29-1 to TRBJ2-7; TRBD1 agrees at 12 bases. The CDR3 consists of 18 residues. From germline, CDR1 is SQVTM and CDR2 ANQGSEA. The trim removed 5 bases at V and 4 bases at J, leaving 18 bases unmatched. The CDR3 nucleotides are TGCAGCGTTCAGGACTCCCCCGGGACAGGGGGCCCTCTGTACGAGCAGTACTTC. Translating it yields CSVQDSPGTGGPLYEQYF.

The sample holds a few counts of this clonotype. J is TRBJ2-6 and V is TRBV25-1; TRBD1 aligns across 7 bases. The CDR3 has 17 amino acids. The junction had 9 bases not matched to a gene; V was cut back by 5 bases and J by 2 bases. Germline loops: CDR1 MGHDK, CDR2 SYGVNS. The CDR3 region has the DNA TGTGCCAGCAGTCCCCCGTGGACAGGTACTGGGGCCAACGTCCTGACTTTC. It is translated as CASSPPWTGTGANVLTF. The whole variable domain, filled in from reference TRBV25-1 and TRBJ2-6, reads EADIYQTPRYLVIGTGKKITLECSQTMGHDKMYWYQQDPGMELHLIHYSYGVNSTEKGDLSSESTVSRIRTEHFPLTLESARPSHTSQYLCASSPPWTGTGANVLTFGAGSRLTVL.

This chain links TRBV6-2 or TRBV6-3 with TRBJ2-5; the D is unclear. The tail of the sequence fits TRBJ2-7 better, so the J call may be wrong. Germline V gene lookup returns CDR1 MNHEY and CDR2 SVGEGT. There are 14 residues in the CDR3. CDR3 in amino acids: CASGELSPFYEQYF. The CDR3 nucleotides are TGTGCCAGCGGAGAACTAAGTCCGTTCTACGAGCAGTACTTC.

The chain is built from TRBV6-2 or TRBV6-3 and TRBJ2-7, with 10 bases identical to TRBD2. The V gene end was trimmed by 7 bases and the J gene end by 0 bases; junction bases not matched to a gene: 15. Germline V lookup: CDR1 MNHEY, CDR2 SVGEGT. This CDR3 region has 18 residues. CDR3 DNA: TGTGCCAGCATCGCCGGGACTAGCGCTCATGAGAGCTCCTACGAGCAGTACTTC. Protein product: CASIAGTSAHESSYEQYF.

This chain connects TRBV20-1 to TRBJ2-1; 13 bases align to TRBD2. Germline V gene lookup returns CDR1 DFQATT and CDR2 SNEGSKA (reference sequence). V shed 0 bases and J 10 bases; nucleotides not matched to a gene: 12. This CDR3 spans 17 amino acids. The CDR3 loop reads CSARDPLTSGGAWEQFF. In nucleotides, the CDR3 is TGCAGTGCTAGAGATCCCCTCACTAGCGGGGGGGCCTGGGAGCAGTTCTTC.